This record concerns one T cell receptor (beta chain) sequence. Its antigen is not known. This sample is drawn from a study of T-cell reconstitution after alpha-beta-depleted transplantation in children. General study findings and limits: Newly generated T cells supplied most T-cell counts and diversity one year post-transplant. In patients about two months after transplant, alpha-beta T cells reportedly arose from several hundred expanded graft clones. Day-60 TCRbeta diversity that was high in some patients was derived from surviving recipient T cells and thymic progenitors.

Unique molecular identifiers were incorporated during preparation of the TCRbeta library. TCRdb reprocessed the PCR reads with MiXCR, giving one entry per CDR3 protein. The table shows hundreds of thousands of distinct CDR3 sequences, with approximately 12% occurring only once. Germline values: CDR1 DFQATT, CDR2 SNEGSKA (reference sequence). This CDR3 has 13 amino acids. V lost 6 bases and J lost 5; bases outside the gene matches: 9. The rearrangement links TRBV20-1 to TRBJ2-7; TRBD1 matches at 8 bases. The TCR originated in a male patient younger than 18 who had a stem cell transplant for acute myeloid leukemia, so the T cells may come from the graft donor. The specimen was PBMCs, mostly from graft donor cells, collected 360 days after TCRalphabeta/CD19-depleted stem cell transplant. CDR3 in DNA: TGCAGTGCCCATGGACAGGGAAGGGACGAGCAGTACTTC. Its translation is CSAHGQGRDEQYF.